One and the same sample provided the 23 T cell receptor beta chains below, sequenced in a study of blood T cell repertoires in COVID-19 (dated by TCRdb to the early 2020s). Library construction relied on the immunoSEQ multiplex PCR assay. Here the immuneACCESS table is served through TCRdb, limited to in-frame sequences with V and J called. Missing clones are a known gap in these copies; in checked studies unresolved V genes cover under half, and the rest lacks a known reason. In this sample the table shows about 52,000 clones, 89% of which occur a single time. Of the sample, 9% is held by the ten largest clones. Sequences were obtained from peripheral blood. The receptors stem from an elderly man with active or convalescent COVID-19.

The gene calls are TRBV7-2 and TRBJ2-7, with D perhaps matching TRBD2 (6 bases). The germline CDR1 and CDR2 sequences are SGHTA and FQGNSA. The CDR3 extends over 13 amino acids. V was shortened by 3 bases and J by 5 bases, with 11 bases between the two germline ends. CDR3 sequence reads: CASSLRPGDEQYF. CDR3 DNA sequence: TGTGCCAGCAGCTTGCGGCCGGGAGACGAGCAGTACTTC.

The gene calls are TRBV6-6 and TRBJ2-5; D possibly corresponds to TRBD2 (5 bases). The CDR3 consists of 15 residues. CDR1 MNHNY and CDR2 SVGAGI come from the germline V gene (reference sequence). Trimming stripped 0 bases from V and 2 bases from J, with 10 bases between. CDR3 DNA sequence: TGTGCCAGCAGTTACTCGTCCGGGGAACAAGAGACCCAGTACTTC. Its protein is CASSYSSGEQETQYF.

The chain has TRBV28 and TRBJ1-4; D might be TRBD1 (5 bases). This CDR3 contains 15 residues. V lost 2 bases, J lost 6 bases, and 13 bases lay in between. Germline CDR1 MDHEN, CDR2 SYDVKM. CDR3 residues: CASSLETGQDEKLFF. CDR3 DNA sequence: TGTGCCAGCAGTTTAGAAACAGGTCAGGATGAAAAACTGTTTTTT.

V and J are TRBV7-2 and TRBJ2-7; 8 bases are shared with TRBD1. Germline lookup yields CDR1 SGHTA and CDR2 FQGNSA. The junction had 3 bases not matched to a gene; V was cut back by 2 bases and J by 0 bases. The CDR3 contains 15 residues. Here the CDR3 DNA reads TGTGCCAGCAGCTTAACAGGGGGAAGCTCCTACGAGCAGTACTTC. This encodes CASSLTGGSSYEQYF.

V and J are TRBV28 and TRBJ1-6; D perhaps matches TRBD1 (5 bases). Germline assignment: CDR1 MDHEN and CDR2 SYDVKM. With 2 bases removed from V and 6 bases from J, the gap between germline ends came to 8 bases. This CDR3 is built from 14 residues. CDR3 protein: CASSLSRVNSPLHF. CDR3 DNA: TGTGCCAGCAGTTTAAGCAGGGTTAATTCACCCCTCCACTTT.

The chain uses TRBV5-4 and TRBJ1-2, with no clear D. This CDR3 has 14 residues. CDR1 is SGHNT, CDR2 YYREEE, per germline (reference sequence). The V end was cut by 2 bases, the J end by 6 bases, with 14 bases between. The CDR3 coding sequence is TGTGCCAGCAGCTTCTATGAAACGAGGAATGGCTACACCTTC. Its translation is CASSFYETRNGYTF.

The chain joins TRBV6-6 to TRBJ1-1, with D uncertain. V shed 0 bases and J shed 1 base, with 9 bases lying between them. Germline V gene lookup returns CDR1 MNHNY and CDR2 SVGAGI (reference sequence). The CDR3 contains 15 residues. CDR3 sequence reads: CASSYSIGGNTEAFF. As DNA, the CDR3 is TGTGCCAGCAGTTACTCGATAGGCGGGAACACTGAAGCTTTCTTT.

The J gene is TRBJ2-3, the V gene TRBV6-2 or TRBV6-3, with 15 bases fitting TRBD2. Germline CDR1 is MNHEY and CDR2 is SVGEGT. The CDR3 is made up of 17 amino acids. The V gene end was trimmed by 2 bases and the J gene end by 7 bases; junction bases not matched to a gene: 7. This chain's CDR3 is CASSYQWTSGGANTQYF. The CDR3 nucleotides are TGTGCCAGCAGTTACCAATGGACTAGCGGGGGGGCAAATACGCAGTATTTT.

The chain has TRBV13 and TRBJ2-1; 14 nucleotides agree with TRBD2. The CDR3 is made up of 16 amino acids. CDR1 is PRHDT and CDR2 is FYEKMQ in the germline V gene (reference sequence). V was pared by 2 bases and J by 8 bases, with 5 bases of the junction left unmatched. The CDR3 protein is CASSLRLAGGVDEQFF. As DNA, the CDR3 is TGTGCCAGCAGCTTACGACTAGCGGGGGGGGTCGATGAGCAGTTCTTC.

The genes are TRBV9 and TRBJ1-6, with D possibly TRBD1 on 5 matching bases. The germline V gene encodes CDR1 SGDLS and CDR2 YYNGEE. The CDR3 covers 14 residues. V was cut by 1 base and J by 8 bases, with 10 bases left in between. CDR3 DNA sequence: TGTGCCAGCAGCGTACAGGGTTACGATTCACCCCTCCACTTT. Amino acids: CASSVQGYDSPLHF.

The CDR3 DNA reads as TGTGCCTGGAGACTAGCGGGCCTGTACCAAGAGACCCAGTACTTC. It codes for CAWRLAGLYQETQYF. This chain links TRBV30 with TRBJ2-5; 9 positions agree with TRBD2. There are 15 residues in the CDR3. J lost 0 bases, V lost 3 bases, and 5 bases had no gene match. Germline V gene sequence: CDR1 GTSNPN, CDR2 SVGIG (reference sequence).

This chain links TRBV5-6 with TRBJ2-1, with 11 nucleotides matching TRBD2. The CDR3 contains 18 residues. The ends lost 0 bases at V and 1 base at J; junction bases unmatched: 6. Germline CDR1 SGHDT, CDR2 YYEEEE. CDR3 sequence (DNA): TGTGCCAGCAGCTTGGGACTAGCGGGACTCTATTCCTACAATGAGCAGTTCTTC. This encodes CASSLGLAGLYSYNEQFF. Drawing the rest from reference TRBV5-6 and TRBJ2-1, the complete variable domain is DAGVTQSPTHLIKTRGQQVTLRCSPKSGHDTVSWYQQALGQGPQFIFQYYEEEERQRGNFPDRFSGHQFPNYSSELNVNALLLGDSALYLCASSLGLAGLYSYNEQFFGPGTRLTVL.

The chain recombines TRBV7-3 with TRBJ2-5; 8 bases agree with TRBD2. After removal of 6 bases from V and 0 bases from J, the junction contained 18 bases not matched to a gene. CDR3 size: 19 residues. Germline CDR1 and CDR2: SGHTA and FQGTGA. CDR3 DNA sequence: TGTGCCAGCAGTCTGGGTCCCCCCGGGACGGGGGGGAACCAAGAGACCCAGTACTTC. It is translated as CASSLGPPGTGGNQETQYF. Full variable domain (outside the CDR3, taken from reference TRBV7-3 and TRBJ2-5): GAGVSQTPSNKVTEKGKYVELRCDPISGHTALYWYRQSLGQGPEFLIYFQGTGAADDSGLPNDRFFAVRPEGSVSTLKIQRTERGDSAVYLCASSLGPPGTGGNQETQYFGPGTRLLVL.

This chain links TRBV10-3 with TRBJ1-1, with D possibly being TRBD1 (5 bases). Looked up from germline, CDR1 is ENHRY and CDR2 is SYGVKD. The length of the CDR3 is 14 residues. V was cut by 8 bases and J by 4 bases, with 17 bases left in between. The CDR3 reads CAIRRNGQGTEAFF. The CDR3 DNA is TGTGCCATCCGAAGAAACGGCCAGGGCACTGAAGCTTTCTTT.

This chain joins TRBV7-9 and TRBJ2-3; D may be TRBD2 (6 bases). The V end was cut by 3 bases, the J end by 2 bases, with 18 bases between. The V gene's germline CDR1 is SEHNR and CDR2 FQNEAQ (reference sequence). The CDR3 has 17 residues. CDR3 bases: TGTGCCAGCAGCTTTGGGGGGACCATCCAATCCACAGATACGCAGTATTTT. Protein sequence: CASSFGGTIQSTDTQYF.

The chain recombines TRBV11-2 with TRBJ1-2; TRBD1 is a possible D gene (6 bases). The length of the CDR3 is 14 residues. V gave up 0 bases and J gave up 8 bases, with 13 bases separating them. CDR1 and CDR2 from the germline V gene are SGHAT and FQNNGV. CDR3 nucleotide sequence: TGTGCCAGCAGCTTAGAACGGGACATTGTGGGCTACACCTTC. Residues: CASSLERDIVGYTF.

J is TRBJ1-5 and V is TRBV28; 8 bases are shared with TRBD1. The CDR3 contains 14 residues. Trimming took 2 bases from V and 6 from J; bases not matched to a gene: 3. The germline V gene encodes CDR1 MDHEN and CDR2 SYDVKM. The DNA of the CDR3 is TGTGCCAGCAGTTTAGGACAGGGCACTCAGCCCCAGCATTTT. This encodes CASSLGQGTQPQHF.

This clone was counted once. The rearrangement joins TRBV7-2 to TRBJ1-1, with 7 positions matching TRBD1. In germline, CDR1 is SGHTA, CDR2 FQGNSA. Germline trimming cut 5 bases from V and 1 base from J; bases unmatched to any gene: 7. The CDR3 is 15 amino acids. CDR3 in DNA: TGTGCCAGCAGCCCCAGACAGGGATCGAACACTGAAGCTTTCTTT. As protein: CASSPRQGSNTEAFF.

This chain joins TRBV19 and TRBJ1-1; 7 bases match TRBD1. This CDR3 region has 14 residues. V trimming: 1 base; J trimming: 4 bases; junction bases outside the gene matches: 3. The germline V gene has CDR1 LNHDA and CDR2 SQIVND (reference sequence). As DNA, the CDR3 is TGTGCCAGTAGTATAGGGGGACAGAGCACTGAAGCTTTCTTT. It yields the protein CASSIGGQSTEAFF.

The chain uses TRBV19 and TRBJ2-7, with 7 bases fitting TRBD1. The germline gives CDR1 LNHDA, CDR2 SQIVND (reference sequence). Unmatched junction bases numbered 11, after V lost 10 bases and J lost 5 bases. The CDR3 length is 13 residues. As DNA, the CDR3 is TGTGCCACTAAAAGACAGGGTACTAACGAGCAGTACTTC. It encodes CATKRQGTNEQYF.

J is TRBJ1-1 and V is TRBV18; D is uncertain. Germline V CDR1 and CDR2: KGHSH, LQKENI. The germline V and J ends were trimmed by 6 bases and 3 bases, with 11 bases remaining between them. This CDR3 region has 13 residues. CDR3 sequence: CASSLGRDTEAFF. The CDR3 DNA is TGTGCCAGCTCTTTAGGGAGGGACACTGAAGCTTTCTTT. Together with reference TRBV18 and TRBJ1-1, the CDR3 gives the full variable domain: NAGVMQNPRHLVRRRGQEARLRCSPMKGHSHVYWYRQLPEEGLKFMVYLQKENIIDESGMPKERFSAEFPKEGPSILRIQQVVRGDSAAYFCASSLGRDTEAFFGQGTRLTVV.

V and J are TRBV6-4 and TRBJ2-1, with TRBD1 identical over 7 bases. This CDR3 contains 13 residues. After removal of 6 bases from V and 8 bases from J, the junction contained 7 bases not matched to a gene. Germline V gives CDR1 MRHNA, CDR2 SNTAGT. The CDR3 spells CASSENRGYEQFF. In nucleotides, the CDR3 is TGTGCCAGCAGCGAAAACAGGGGATATGAGCAGTTCTTC.

V is TRBV6-1 and J is TRBJ2-7; TRBD1 matches at 8 bases. Germline V gives CDR1 MNHNS, CDR2 SASEGT. With V trimmed by 2 bases and J by 0 bases, 9 bases remained unmatched. The length of the CDR3 is 17 residues. In nucleotides, the CDR3 is TGTGCCAGCAGTGAAAGATCGGGACAGGTACTCTCCTACGAGCAGTACTTC. It translates to CASSERSGQVLSYEQYF.